Listed below are T cell receptor beta chains from one sample, sequenced in a study of a mutant IDH1 vaccine in newly diagnosed glioma. These receptors' targets are unknown. Profiling relied on immunoSEQ multiplex PCR, and the TCRdb table lists in-frame clones only, not all of them. In the table there are more than 30,000 clones, over 85% of which are singletons. Here the sequenced sample was PBMCs, taken from a glioma patient whose treatment included an IDH1 peptide vaccine. These receptor sequences come from a man between 40 and 49 years old with glioma. CDR3s include the opening cysteine and the closing phenylalanine or tryptophan. The order of the fields is CDR3 protein, CDR3 DNA, V gene, clone size, D gene, J gene. The D gene is left open where the match is weak. Size values are once, few and many counts, or a class for expanded clones, and some rows have none.

CSVPRTGTNYGYTF | TGCAGCGTTCCCCGTACCGGGACCAACTATGGCTACACCTTC | TRBV29-1 | . | . | TRBJ1-2
CASSAVQGGPRAEAFF | TGTGCCAGCAGCGCTGTACAGGGTGGGCCTCGGGCTGAAGCTTTCTTT | TRBV9 | . | . | TRBJ1-1
CASSGGGLGRNEQFF | TGTGCCAGCAGTGGAGGGGGATTGGGGCGCAATGAGCAGTTCTTC | TRBV2 | . | . | TRBJ2-1
CASSLSRRGTEAFF | TGTGCCAGCAGTTTATCGCGGAGAGGCACTGAAGCTTTCTTT | TRBV28 | . | . | TRBJ1-1
CASTRTEGASFDEQYF | TGTGCCAGCACCCGAACCGAGGGCGCCTCTTTTGACGAGCAGTACTTC | TRBV7-9 | . | . | TRBJ2-7
CASSQGTRRAGVQETQYF | TGTGCCAGCAGCCAAGGAACCCGGAGAGCGGGGGTACAAGAGACCCAGTACTTC | TRBV14 | . | TRBD2 | TRBJ2-5
CATAPTGTGGFEQFF | TGTGCCACCGCCCCGACCGGGACAGGGGGGTTTGAGCAGTTCTTC | TRBV28 | once | TRBD1 | TRBJ2-1
CSVIAGGETQYF | TGCAGCGTCATAGCGGGAGGAGAGACCCAGTACTTC | TRBV29-1 | . | TRBD2 | TRBJ2-5
CASRALAGSLGEQFF | TGTGCCAGCAGGGCTCTAGCGGGATCCTTGGGTGAGCAGTTCTTC | TRBV6-1 | . | TRBD2 | TRBJ2-1
CATGRHRGHSYGYTF | TGTGCCACCGGCAGACATCGGGGGCACAGCTATGGCTACACCTTC | TRBV15 | . | . | TRBJ1-2